These 20 T cell receptor beta chains share one sample of origin, sequenced in a study of OX40 agonist ivuxolimab in advanced cancers. Data came from immunoSEQ multiplex PCR; TCRdb stores just in-frame clones and leaves some out. The repertoire holds about 40,000 clones, with around 87% as singletons. Material: CD4+ or CD8+ T cells sorted from blood, obtained in a trial of the OX40 agonist ivuxolimab. The receptor set was obtained from an adult with an advanced solid tumor such as melanoma, head and neck, liver or kidney cancer.

V and J are TRBV30 and TRBJ2-6; TRBD2 might be the D (5 bases). The CDR3 is 15 residues long. The V gene's germline CDR1 is GTSNPN and CDR2 SVGIG (reference sequence). V was trimmed by 3 bases and J by 0 bases, leaving 9 bases between them. The CDR3 bases are TGTGCCTGGAGCCGTGGGAGCTCTGGGGCCAACGTCCTGACTTTC. It translates to CAWSRGSSGANVLTF.

The CDR3 region is CASSPPTRPSYEQYF. Written as DNA, the CDR3 is TGTGCCAGCTCACCACCCACTCGCCCCTCCTACGAGCAGTACTTC. J is TRBJ2-7 and V is TRBV18; D gene uncertain. CDR3 length: 15 residues. The germline V gene has CDR1 KGHSH and CDR2 LQKENI. Trimming stripped 0 bases from V and 0 bases from J, with 9 bases between. Full variable domain (missing parts from reference TRBV18 and TRBJ2-7): NAGVMQNPRHLVRRRGQEARLRCSPMKGHSHVYWYRQLPEEGLKFMVYLQKENIIDESGMPKERFSAEFPKEGPSILRIQQVVRGDSAAYFCASSPPTRPSYEQYFGPGTRLTVT.

This clone was observed a handful of times. The chain uses TRBV10-2 and TRBJ1-1; 7 bases agree with TRBD1. Unmatched junction bases numbered 8, after V lost 6 bases and J lost 1 base. The CDR3 covers 15 residues. Germline CDR1 WSHSY, CDR2 SAAADI. CDR3 coding DNA: TGCGCCAGCAGGGACCCCCGGACAGGGAACACTGAAGCTTTCTTT. Amino acid sequence: CASRDPRTGNTEAFF.

The chain employs TRBV7-2 and TRBJ2-7, with D possibly matching TRBD1 (6 bases). Germline lookup yields CDR1 SGHTA and CDR2 FQGNSA. The CDR3 has 14 residues. Trimming stripped 6 bases from V and 7 bases from J, with 19 bases between. CDR3 residues: CASSLGAVWWEQYF. The CDR3 DNA follows: TGTGCCAGCAGTTTGGGGGCAGTCTGGTGGGAGCAGTACTTC.

The count of this clone is one. The chain couples TRBV10-2 to TRBJ2-6; 10 nucleotides line up with TRBD2. Trimming at V came to 2 bases and at J to 3 bases, leaving 10 bases not matched to a gene. This CDR3 has 19 residues. Germline loops: CDR1 WSHSY, CDR2 SAAADI. The CDR3 bases are TGCGCCAGCAGTGAGCACGGACTAGCGGTGGCTGGTGGGGCCAACGTCCTGACTTTC. Its protein is CASSEHGLAVAGGANVLTF.

V usage is TRBV30 and J usage is TRBJ1-2; D gene uncertain. Germline V gives CDR1 GTSNPN, CDR2 SVGIG (reference sequence). CDR3 size: 13 residues. Trimming removed 5 bases at V and 5 bases at J, with 15 bases between. CDR3 amino acids: CAWSGGTLYGYTF. The CDR3 DNA sequence: TGTGCCTGGTCCGGCGGTACATTGTATGGCTACACCTTC.

CDR3 nucleotide sequence: TGTGCCAGCAGCCCTCCTATTAGGCCTTGGGAGCAGTACTTC. Translating it yields CASSPPIRPWEQYF. The rearrangement uses TRBV7-9 and TRBJ2-7, with D hard to call. The germline CDR1 and CDR2 sequences are SEHNR and FQNEAQ (reference sequence). V was trimmed by 5 bases and J by 7 bases, leaving 18 bases between them. The CDR3 is 14 residues long. The full variable domain, its missing parts supplied by reference TRBV7-9 and TRBJ2-7, is DTGVSQNPRHKITKRGQNVTFRCDPISEHNRLYWYRQTLGQGPEFLTYFQNEAQLEKSRLLSDRFSAERPKGSFSTLEIQRTEQGDSAMYLCASSPPIRPWEQYFGPGTRLTVT.

CDR3: CSARDREEQFF. The CDR3 nucleotides read TGCAGTGCTAGAGATCGGGAAGAGCAGTTCTTC. The rearrangement uses TRBV20-1 and TRBJ2-1, with a tentative D call TRBD2 (5 bases). The CDR3 contains 11 residues. V lost 0 bases and J lost 10, with 7 bases in between. Germline V gene data show CDR1 as DFQATT and CDR2 as SNEGSKA (reference sequence).

Within the sample, this clone is large. The CDR3 is CASSINRDTGELFF. DNA for the CDR3: TGTGCCAGCAGCATCAACCGGGACACCGGGGAGCTGTTTTTT. The gene calls are TRBV27 and TRBJ2-2; no reliable D call. The CDR3 is 14 amino acids. Trimming took 6 bases from V and 3 from J, leaving 11 bases between them. Germline values: CDR1 MNHEY, CDR2 SMNVEV (reference sequence).

The chain carries TRBV7-6 and TRBJ1-6, with 7 bases aligning to TRBD1. Germline CDR1 reads SGHVS; CDR2 reads FNYEAQ. V gave up 2 bases and J gave up 0 bases; unmatched junction bases: 10. The CDR3 loop spans 19 amino acids. CDR3 residues: CASSLYVGTASSYNSPLHF. CDR3 DNA sequence: TGTGCCAGCAGCTTATATGTTGGGACAGCGAGCTCCTATAATTCACCCCTCCACTTT.

The genes are TRBV6-5 and TRBJ1-3; the D is unclear. Germline CDR1 reads MNHEY; CDR2 reads SVGAGI. There are 14 residues in the CDR3. Trimming pared 2 bases from V and 7 bases from J, leaving 12 bases between. In DNA form, the CDR3 reads TGTGCCAGCAGTTACCCCAGAAGGTCGAACACCATATATTTT. Translated: CASSYPRRSNTIYF.

The DNA of the CDR3 is TGTGCCAGCAGTTACTCCGCAGCAAACACAGATACGCAGTATTTT. Its protein is CASSYSAANTDTQYF. The chain links TRBV6-6 to TRBJ2-3; D is unresolved. V shed 0 bases and J shed 2 bases, with 9 bases lying between them. The CDR3 runs 15 residues. CDR1 MNHNY and CDR2 SVGAGI come from the germline V gene (reference sequence).

This clone occurred once. The chain combines TRBV19 with TRBJ2-7; a possible D gene is TRBD2 (6 bases). Germline CDR1 and CDR2: LNHDA and SQIVND (reference sequence). Trimming pared 5 bases from V and 0 bases from J, leaving 14 bases between. The CDR3 runs 15 residues. The CDR3 sequence: CASSLVGSPSYEQYF. The CDR3 nucleotides read TGTGCCAGTAGTCTAGTCGGGAGCCCCTCCTACGAGCAGTACTTC.

This chain uses TRBV28 with TRBJ1-6, with D maybe TRBD1 (6 bases). The V gene lost 6 bases and the J gene lost 7 bases, with 19 bases spanning the gap. This CDR3 spans 16 amino acids. Per germline, CDR1 MDHEN and CDR2 SYDVKM. CDR3 nucleotide sequence: TGTGCCAGCAGAATTCCGGGACAAGGATTGAATTCACCCCTCCACTTT. Encoded protein: CASRIPGQGLNSPLHF.

V and J are TRBV27 and TRBJ2-2, with no clear D. CDR3 length: 15 residues. Germline V gene lookup returns CDR1 MNHEY and CDR2 SMNVEV (reference sequence). V was trimmed by 6 bases and J by 3 bases, leaving 14 bases between them. For the CDR3, the DNA is TGTGCCAGCAGGCCCCGTAGGGCCTACACCGGGGAGCTGTTTTTT. Amino acids: CASRPRRAYTGELFF.

This clone was detected once. The chain employs TRBV28 and TRBJ2-1, with TRBD1 identical over 7 bases. CDR3 length: 11 amino acids. V lost 5 bases, J lost 12 bases, and 4 bases stayed unmatched. Per the germline V gene, CDR1 is MDHEN and CDR2 is SYDVKM. The CDR3 nucleotides are TGTGCCAGCAGTCCGCGGACAGGGCAGTTCTTC. Amino acid sequence: CASSPRTGQFF.

This sequence joins TRBV2 and TRBJ2-3; D gene unclear. Germline CDR1 and CDR2: SNHLY and FYNNEI. Between the trimmed V and J ends, which lost 9 bases and 6 bases, there was a span of 10 bases. This CDR3 has 11 amino acids. CDR3 DNA: TGTGCCAGGGTCGTAGGGGATACGCAGTATTTT. It encodes CARVVGDTQYF. Combining the CDR3 with reference TRBV2 and TRBJ2-3 gives the whole variable domain EPEVTQTPSHQVTQMGQEVILRCVPISNHLYFYWYRQILGQKVEFLVSFYNNEISEKSEIFDDQFSVERPDGSNFTLKIRSTKLEDSAMYFCARVVGDTQYFGPGTRLTVL.

The CDR3 bases are TGTGCCAGTAGGGCTAGCGGAAACACCGGGGAGCTGTTTTTT. It yields the protein CASRASGNTGELFF. The V and J genes are TRBV19 and TRBJ2-2, with 7 bases lining up with TRBD2. The CDR3 loop spans 14 amino acids. Looked up from germline, CDR1 is LNHDA and CDR2 is SQIVND (reference sequence). Unmatched junction bases numbered 3, after V lost 6 bases and J lost 2 bases.

The rearrangement uses TRBV27 and TRBJ2-4; tentatively, D is TRBD2 (6 bases). Trimming cost V 6 bases and J 6 bases, with 15 bases left between them. From germline, CDR1 is MNHEY and CDR2 SMNVEV (reference sequence). The CDR3 consists of 14 residues. The CDR3, as DNA: TGTGCCAGCAGCGCCAGAGGGGAGGTAAACATTCAGTACTTC. Amino acids: CASSARGEVNIQYF.

The J gene is TRBJ2-1, the V gene TRBV6-4; maybe TRBD2 (5 bases). This CDR3 is 14 amino acids long. Germline values: CDR1 MRHNA, CDR2 SNTAGT. Trimming cost V 4 bases and J 4 bases, with 11 bases left between them. CDR3 amino acids: CASSVEGRYNEQFF. As DNA, the CDR3 is TGTGCCAGCAGTGTCGAGGGCCGGTACAATGAGCAGTTCTTC.